These 5 T cell receptor beta chains came from one sample sequenced in a study of beta chain features in type 1 diabetes. Study-level findings and limits: For Type 1 diabetes patients, all four CD4+ subsets carried TCRB CDR3s that were moderately but significantly shorter.

Sequenced material consisted of expressed TCRB transcripts (all of the isolated RNA was reverse transcribed). Method: immunoSEQ multiplex PCR; TCRdb's copy keeps in-frame clones and lacks some. Of over 650,000 clones in the sample, more than 12% were seen once. No antigen has been identified for these receptors. The sequencing input was naive CD4+ T cells from blood. The source of these receptors is a man between 18 and 35 years old with type 1 diabetes.

Here the CDR3 reads CAISELTSLDTQYF. The CDR3 DNA reads as TGTGCCATCAGTGAGCTCACTAGTTTGGATACGCAGTATTTT. This rearrangement joins TRBV10-3 to TRBJ2-3; TRBD2 might be the D (5 bases). Per the germline V gene, CDR1 is ENHRY and CDR2 is SYGVKD. The length of the CDR3 is 14 residues. V was pared by 2 bases and J by 6 bases, with 12 bases between.

The chain has TRBV9 and TRBJ2-5; D gene ambiguous. CDR1 is SGDLS and CDR2 is YYNGEE in the germline V gene. Between the trimmed V and J ends, which lost 1 base and 3 bases, there was a span of 7 bases. The CDR3 sequence is 13 residues long. CDR3 DNA: TGTGCCAGCAGCGTAATGGGGAAAGAGACCCAGTACTTC. Encoded protein: CASSVMGKETQYF.

This clone was counted between two and nine times. This chain links TRBV27 with TRBJ2-5, with D hard to call. Germline CDR1 reads MNHEY; CDR2 reads SMNVEV (reference sequence). The V gene lost 2 bases and the J gene lost 0 bases, with 4 bases spanning the gap. CDR3 length: 13 residues. In DNA, the CDR3 is TGTGCCAGCAGTTTAAACTACCAAGAGACCCAGTACTTC. Translation gives CASSLNYQETQYF.

This clone was recorded a few times. The chain has TRBV29-1 and TRBJ1-1, with TRBD1 as a possible D gene (6 bases). The CDR3 extends over 14 amino acids. Germline-derived CDR1 and CDR2 are SQVTM and ANQGSEA. V was pared by 1 base and J by 0 bases, with 9 bases between. The CDR3 sequence is CSVEGTAMNTEAFF. The CDR3 DNA sequence: TGCAGCGTTGAAGGGACAGCGATGAACACTGAAGCTTTCTTT.

V is TRBV11-2 and J is TRBJ2-3, with D unresolved. The germline V and J ends were trimmed by 4 bases and 0 bases, with 8 bases remaining between them. The CDR3 is made up of 14 amino acids. Germline CDR1 reads SGHAT; CDR2 reads FQNNGV. CDR3 DNA: TGTGCCAGCAGCTCAACAACTAGCACAGATACGCAGTATTTT. It yields the protein CASSSTTSTDTQYF.